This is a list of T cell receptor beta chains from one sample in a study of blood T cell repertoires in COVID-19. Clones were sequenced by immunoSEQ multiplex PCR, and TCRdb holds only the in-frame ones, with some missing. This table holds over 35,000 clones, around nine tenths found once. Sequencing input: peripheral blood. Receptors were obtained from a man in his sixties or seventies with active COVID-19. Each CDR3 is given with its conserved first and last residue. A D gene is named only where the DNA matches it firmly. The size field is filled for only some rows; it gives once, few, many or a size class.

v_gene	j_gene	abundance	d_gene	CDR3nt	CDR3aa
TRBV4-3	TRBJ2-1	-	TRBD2	TGCGCCAGCAGCGGCGGACTAGCGGGAGAACCCTACAATGAGCAGTTCTTC	CASSGGLAGEPYNEQFF
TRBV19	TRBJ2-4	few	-	TGTGCCAGTAGTCCCCTCCTTCGTCAAAACATTCAGTACTTC	CASSPLLRQNIQYF
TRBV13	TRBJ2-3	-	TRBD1	TGTGCCAGCAGCTTTGGAACAGGGGATTACACAGATACGCAGTATTTT	CASSFGTGDYTDTQYF
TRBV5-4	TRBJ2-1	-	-	TGTGCCAGCAGCTTGCCGAGACAGGTGTACAATGAGCAGTTCTTC	CASSLPRQVYNEQFF
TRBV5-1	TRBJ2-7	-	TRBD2	TGCGCCAGCAGCTTGGCTAGCGGGAGAAGGGCCGAGCAGTACTTC	CASSLASGRRAEQYF
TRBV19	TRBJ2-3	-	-	TGTGCCAGTAGTACCCGACAGGGCACAGATACGCAGTATTTT	CASSTRQGTDTQYF
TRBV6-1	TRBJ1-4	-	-	TGTGCCAGCAGTGAAGGGGGATTACAGCGGAGGGAAAAACTGTTTTTT	CASSEGGLQRREKLFF
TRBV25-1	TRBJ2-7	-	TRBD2	TGTGCCAGCAGTGAACTAGCGGGAGGACATGACGAGCAGTACTTC	CASSELAGGHDEQYF
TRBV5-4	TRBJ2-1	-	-	TGTGCCAGCAGCCTACCCCGGGGCTCCTACAATGAGCAGTTCTTC	CASSLPRGSYNEQFF
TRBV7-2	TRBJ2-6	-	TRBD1	TGTGCCAGCAGCCCGGGGCTGGACAGGGGGTACTCTGGGGCCAACGTCCTGACTTTC	CASSPGLDRGYSGANVLTF
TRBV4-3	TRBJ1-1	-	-	TGCGCCAGCAGCCAAGAAGAAGGGGGCACTGAAGCTTTCTTT	CASSQEEGGTEAFF
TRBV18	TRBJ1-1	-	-	TGTGCCAGCTCACCTCAGAACACTGAAGCTTTCTTT	CASSPQNTEAFF
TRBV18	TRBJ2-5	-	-	TGTGCCAGCTCACCACAGAGGGGGAAGCAAGAGACCCAGTACTTC	CASSPQRGKQETQYF
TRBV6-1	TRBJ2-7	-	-	TGTGCCAGTAGTGCCCCCCTAGGTTGGGAGAGATCCGAGCAGTACTTC	CASSAPLGWERSEQYF
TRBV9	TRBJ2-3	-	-	TGTGCCAGCAGCGTAGTTGAGCACACAGATACGCAGTATTTT	CASSVVEHTDTQYF
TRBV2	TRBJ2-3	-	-	TGTGCCAGCAGTGGGGAGCGGGCCCCGAGCTCAGATACGCAGTATTTT	CASSGERAPSSDTQYF